This is a list of T cell receptor beta chains from one sample in a study of T-cell reconstitution after alpha-beta-depleted transplantation in children. TCRdb redid the calling of the PCR reads with MiXCR, one entry per CDR3 protein. Counted here are about 110,000 distinct CDR3 sequences, over 9% occurring once; the ten biggest clones make up about 34%. This specimen was PBMCs, taken before TCRalphabeta/CD19-depleted stem cell transplant. The receptors shown here come from a boy aged 2-9 years with acute lymphoblastic leukemia, due to receive a stem cell transplant. Both conserved end residues are part of each CDR3. Each record gives: D gene, J gene, clone size, V gene, CDR3 protein, CDR3 DNA. D genes are given only for firm matches. For some rows the clone size is stated as once, few or many, or as a class when expanded; others skip it.

D: -
J: TRBJ2-3
size: many
V: TRBV20-1
CDR3: CSPGSTDTQYF
DNA: TGCAGTCCCGGTAGCACAGATACGCAGTATTTT

D: -
J: TRBJ2-5
size: many
V: TRBV18
CDR3: CASSPTGEETQYF
DNA: TGTGCCAGCTCACCAACGGGGGAAGAGACCCAGTACTTC

D: -
J: TRBJ2-3
size: -
V: TRBV5-1
CDR3: CASSLAPGRGADTQYF
DNA: TGCGCCAGCAGCTTGGCCCCCGGGAGAGGGGCAGATACGCAGTATTTT

D: -
J: TRBJ1-4
size: few
V: TRBV12-3/TRBV12-4
CDR3: CASSLRSSGGEKLFF
DNA: TGTGCCAGCAGTTTACGGTCCAGTGGAGGGGAAAAACTGTTTTTT

D: TRBD2
J: TRBJ2-1
size: few
V: TRBV12-3/TRBV12-4
CDR3: CASRKLAASSSYNEQFF
DNA: TGTGCCAGCAGGAAGCTAGCGGCCTCTAGCTCCTACAATGAGCAGTTCTTC

D: TRBD1
J: TRBJ2-2
size: many
V: TRBV29-1
CDR3: CSVERTGSTGELFF
DNA: TGCAGCGTTGAGAGGACAGGGAGTACCGGGGAGCTGTTTTTT

D: -
J: TRBJ2-5
size: -
V: TRBV20-1
CDR3: CSARGQLETQYF
DNA: TGCAGTGCTAGGGGGCAGTTGGAGACCCAGTACTTC

D: TRBD2
J: TRBJ2-7
size: few
V: TRBV11-2
CDR3: CASSLAVAGGTYEQYF
DNA: TGTGCCAGCAGCTTAGCGGTAGCGGGGGGGACCTACGAGCAGTACTTC

D: -
J: TRBJ1-5
size: -
V: TRBV6-1
CDR3: CASSPGQHNQPQHF
DNA: TGTGCCAGCAGCCCCGGACAGCACAATCAGCCCCAGCATTTT

D: -
J: TRBJ2-1
size: many
V: TRBV12-3/TRBV12-4
CDR3: CASNERSSSYNEQFF
DNA: TGTGCCAGCAACGAGCGGAGTAGCTCCTACAATGAGCAGTTCTTC

D: -
J: TRBJ2-7
size: few
V: TRBV20-1
CDR3: CSARDRVRGDEQYF
DNA: TGCAGTGCTAGAGACAGGGTCAGAGGGGACGAGCAGTACTTC

D: -
J: TRBJ1-5
size: few
V: TRBV10-2
CDR3: CASRDSFGNQPQHF
DNA: TGCGCCAGCAGGGACAGTTTTGGCAATCAGCCCCAGCATTTT

D: TRBD1
J: TRBJ2-3
size: many
V: TRBV7-9
CDR3: CASSLDRANTDTQYF
DNA: TGTGCCAGCAGCCTGGACAGGGCCAACACAGATACGCAGTATTTT

D: TRBD2
J: TRBJ2-2
size: few
V: TRBV12-3/TRBV12-4
CDR3: CASIPAWLAGGPDTGELFF
DNA: TGTGCCAGCATTCCTGCATGGCTAGCGGGAGGGCCAGACACCGGGGAGCTGTTTTTT

D: -
J: TRBJ2-5
size: -
V: TRBV7-8
CDR3: CASSLRVGRGETQYF
DNA: TGTGCCAGCAGCTTAAGGGTAGGCCGTGGAGAGACCCAGTACTTC

D: -
J: TRBJ1-1
size: few
V: TRBV10-3
CDR3: CAISGGGEAFF
DNA: TGTGCCATCAGTGGAGGAGGAGAAGCTTTCTTT

D: TRBD1
J: TRBJ2-3
size: few
V: TRBV20-1
CDR3: CSASNRDRGADTQYF
DNA: TGCAGTGCTAGTAACCGGGACAGGGGTGCAGATACGCAGTATTTT

D: -
J: TRBJ1-1
size: few
V: TRBV20-1
CDR3: CSAGQPNTEAFF
DNA: TGCAGTGCCGGACAACCAAACACTGAAGCTTTCTTT

D: TRBD2
J: TRBJ2-1
size: many
V: TRBV29-1
CDR3: CSVEPAGVNEQFF
DNA: TGCAGCGTTGAACCGGCGGGAGTCAATGAGCAGTTCTTC

D: -
J: TRBJ2-7
size: few
V: TRBV10-3
CDR3: CAISDGGLAYEQYF
DNA: TGTGCCATCAGTGATGGGGGCCTCGCCTACGAGCAGTACTTC

D: -
J: TRBJ1-2
size: -
V: TRBV2
CDR3: CATKKQPTSYGYTF
DNA: TGTGCCACCAAAAAACAGCCTACCAGCTATGGCTACACCTTC

D: TRBD1
J: TRBJ1-4
size: -
V: TRBV3-1
CDR3: CASSPDGDSYEKLFF
DNA: TGTGCCAGCAGCCCAGACGGGGACAGCTATGAAAAACTGTTTTTT

D: TRBD2
J: TRBJ2-2
size: -
V: TRBV19
CDR3: CASTGTSGSYGGELFF
DNA: TGTGCCAGTACAGGGACTAGCGGGAGTTACGGCGGGGAGCTGTTTTTT

D: -
J: TRBJ2-7
size: -
V: TRBV7-9
CDR3: CASVSGVGLYEQYF
DNA: TGTGCCAGCGTGTCGGGAGTTGGGCTTTACGAGCAGTACTTC

D: TRBD2
J: TRBJ2-1
size: few
V: TRBV4-2
CDR3: CASSQEWVAGDPNEQFF
DNA: TGTGCCAGCAGCCAAGAATGGGTAGCGGGAGACCCCAATGAGCAGTTCTTC

D: -
J: TRBJ2-1
size: -
V: TRBV3-1
CDR3: CASSQDRGGGPRNEQFF
DNA: TGTGCCAGCAGCCAAGATAGAGGGGGAGGGCCACGGAATGAGCAGTTCTTC

D: -
J: TRBJ2-3
size: -
V: TRBV2
CDR3: CASRTRPPGSTDTQYF
DNA: TGTGCCAGCAGGACTAGACCCCCAGGGAGCACAGATACGCAGTATTTT

D: -
J: TRBJ1-1
size: few
V: TRBV20-1
CDR3: CSARDLVGGDVGAFF
DNA: TGCAGTGCTAGAGATCTCGTGGGAGGGGATGTTGGTGCTTTCTTT

D: -
J: TRBJ2-2
size: -
V: TRBV27
CDR3: CASGFNTGELFF
DNA: TGTGCCAGCGGTTTTAACACCGGGGAGCTGTTTTTT

D: -
J: TRBJ2-7
size: -
V: TRBV7-8
CDR3: CASSLAELATYEQYF
DNA: TGTGCCAGCAGCTTAGCGGAACTAGCAACCTACGAGCAGTACTTC

D: -
J: TRBJ1-6
size: -
V: TRBV20-1
CDR3: CSAPGGPQGSPLHF
DNA: TGCAGTGCCCCGGGCGGGCCACAGGGCTCACCCCTCCACTTT

D: -
J: TRBJ2-1
size: many
V: TRBV7-2
CDR3: CASSFQRYNEQFF
DNA: TGTGCCAGCAGCTTCCAGCGATACAATGAGCAGTTCTTC

D: -
J: TRBJ1-1
size: many
V: TRBV5-1
CDR3: CASSSTVNTEAFF
DNA: TGCGCCAGCAGCTCGACGGTGAACACTGAAGCTTTCTTT

D: -
J: TRBJ1-3
size: few
V: TRBV4-1
CDR3: CASSQQVRTVSGNTIYF
DNA: TGCGCCAGCAGCCAGCAAGTCAGGACCGTCTCTGGAAACACCATATATTTT

D: -
J: TRBJ2-7
size: -
V: TRBV28
CDR3: CASTSLHEQYF
DNA: TGTGCCAGCACCTCCCTGCACGAGCAGTACTTC

D: -
J: TRBJ2-2
size: few
V: TRBV6-2/TRBV6-3
CDR3: CASSVRIAENTGELFF
DNA: TGTGCCAGCAGTGTCCGAATAGCGGAAAACACCGGGGAGCTGTTTTTT

D: TRBD1
J: TRBJ2-1
size: -
V: TRBV28
CDR3: CASRRDSPYNEQFF
DNA: TGTGCCAGCAGGAGGGACAGTCCCTACAATGAGCAGTTCTTC

D: -
J: TRBJ1-4
size: many
V: TRBV20-1
CDR3: CSAKGQSGNEKLFF
DNA: TGCAGTGCTAAGGGGCAGTCAGGGAATGAAAAACTGTTTTTT

D: TRBD1
J: TRBJ1-5
size: many
V: TRBV12-3/TRBV12-4
CDR3: CASSYRGPPNQPQHF
DNA: TGTGCCAGCAGTTACAGGGGGCCACCTAATCAGCCCCAGCATTTT

D: -
J: TRBJ2-3
size: few
V: TRBV28
CDR3: CASARDGPSTDTQYF
DNA: TGTGCCAGCGCAAGGGACGGCCCTAGCACAGATACGCAGTATTTT

D: TRBD2
J: TRBJ2-3
size: few
V: TRBV20-1
CDR3: CSAREREGPTDTQYF
DNA: TGCAGTGCTAGAGAGCGGGAGGGGCCCACAGATACGCAGTATTTT

D: -
J: TRBJ2-1
size: -
V: TRBV19
CDR3: CASSRRGGNSYNEQFF
DNA: TGTGCCAGTTCGCGCCGGGGCGGGAACTCCTACAATGAGCAGTTCTTC

D: -
J: TRBJ1-1
size: many
V: TRBV5-1
CDR3: CASSFGDSGHLTEAFF
DNA: TGCGCCAGCAGCTTTGGTGATAGCGGACACCTCACTGAAGCTTTCTTT

D: TRBD1
J: TRBJ1-6
size: few
V: TRBV12-3/TRBV12-4
CDR3: CASSPGTGSPPLHF
DNA: TGTGCCAGCAGCCCGGGGACAGGGTCACCACCCCTCCACTTT

D: -
J: TRBJ2-7
size: few
V: TRBV5-1
CDR3: CASSLAAGGGWAYEQYF
DNA: TGCGCCAGCAGCCTAGCGGCAGGGGGCGGCTGGGCCTACGAGCAGTACTTC

D: TRBD1
J: TRBJ2-6
size: -
V: TRBV20-1
CDR3: CSASLGLGQGSSGANVLTF
DNA: TGCAGTGCTAGCTTGGGGTTGGGACAGGGTTCCTCTGGGGCCAACGTCCTGACTTTC

D: TRBD2
J: TRBJ2-1
size: many
V: TRBV7-2
CDR3: CASRSVAGAYNEQFF
DNA: TGTGCCAGCCGGAGCGTTGCGGGAGCCTACAATGAGCAGTTCTTC